A selection of T cell receptor beta chains follows, all from one sample in a study of T cell repertoires in ileal Crohn's disease. This table comes from immunoSEQ multiplex PCR, and its TCRdb copy is limited to in-frame clones, with some not included. The table lists about 15,000 clones, around 60% of them singletons. Sequencing was done on a sample of ileal tissue. All receptors derive from an adult with Crohn's disease. The conserved cysteine and the conserved F or W are not part of the CDR3 here.

v_gene: TRBV28; j_gene: TRBJ1-5; CDR3aa: ASSSRIREFDQPQH
v_gene: TRBV5-4; j_gene: TRBJ2-1; CDR3aa: ASGDSGSYNEQF
v_gene: TRBV5-6; j_gene: TRBJ2-3; CDR3aa: ASSLYGSLADTQY
v_gene: TRBV7-2; j_gene: TRBJ1-1; CDR3aa: ASRNPGGAEAF
v_gene: TRBV5-1; j_gene: TRBJ2-3; CDR3aa: ASSPDSTSTDTQY
v_gene: TRBV6-5; j_gene: TRBJ1-4; CDR3aa: ASALTQGRNEKLF
v_gene: TRBV18; j_gene: TRBJ1-4; CDR3aa: ASSQSTNEKLF
v_gene: TRBV11-1; j_gene: TRBJ1-1; CDR3aa: ASSLLRMNTEAF
v_gene: TRBV27; j_gene: TRBJ2-7; CDR3aa: ASRLARNYEQY
v_gene: TRBV5-1; j_gene: TRBJ2-5; CDR3aa: ASSRTGQETQY
v_gene: TRBV11-2; j_gene: TRBJ1-1; CDR3aa: ASSPQYTEAF
v_gene: TRBV15; j_gene: TRBJ1-2; CDR3aa: ATSRVDIYGYT
v_gene: TRBV7-9; j_gene: TRBJ2-1; CDR3aa: ASSKAGTGNEQF
v_gene: TRBV30; j_gene: TRBJ2-5; CDR3aa: AWSVVRGRETQY
v_gene: TRBV30; j_gene: TRBJ1-2; CDR3aa: AWSVRDSHGYT
v_gene: TRBV11-2; j_gene: TRBJ2-7; CDR3aa: ASSLDSRAYEQY
v_gene: TRBV5-1; j_gene: TRBJ2-3; CDR3aa: ASSFRELTDTQY
v_gene: TRBV6-4; j_gene: TRBJ2-4; CDR3aa: ASTPPEAAKNIQY
v_gene: TRBV6-1; j_gene: TRBJ1-1; CDR3aa: ASSPDRGLAEAF
v_gene: TRBV4-1; j_gene: TRBJ2-1; CDR3aa: ASSQNRGLADNNEQF
v_gene: TRBV11-3; j_gene: TRBJ2-1; CDR3aa: ASSPLAGGSPGEQF
v_gene: TRBV13; j_gene: TRBJ2-7; CDR3aa: ASSLGYRDYEQY
v_gene: TRBV7-9; j_gene: TRBJ2-7; CDR3aa: ASSSKEGGQY
v_gene: TRBV6-5; j_gene: TRBJ1-5; CDR3aa: ASSQKGLGNQPQH
v_gene: TRBV7-4; j_gene: TRBJ2-1; CDR3aa: ASSGRGPYNEQF
v_gene: TRBV19; j_gene: TRBJ1-3; CDR3aa: ASSGTSGNTIY
v_gene: TRBV5-6; j_gene: TRBJ1-2; CDR3aa: ASSGWDRSFLNYGYT
v_gene: TRBV6-1; j_gene: TRBJ2-2; CDR3aa: ASSETTGNTGELF
v_gene: TRBV30; j_gene: TRBJ2-4; CDR3aa: AWSPPRTGANPGGKNIQY
v_gene: TRBV15; j_gene: TRBJ2-1; CDR3aa: ATSRLAGFNEQF
v_gene: TRBV27; j_gene: TRBJ2-5; CDR3aa: ASSSAGQGALETQY
v_gene: TRBV30; j_gene: TRBJ1-2; CDR3aa: AWSLANYGYT
v_gene: TRBV7-2; j_gene: TRBJ2-7; CDR3aa: ASSSRTGTYEQY
v_gene: TRBV10-2; j_gene: TRBJ2-1; CDR3aa: ASSDPSTWLYNEQF
v_gene: TRBV4-2; j_gene: TRBJ2-5; CDR3aa: ASSQDAGPQETQY
v_gene: TRBV5-5; j_gene: TRBJ2-7; CDR3aa: ASRGAAPLGQY
v_gene: TRBV5-5; j_gene: TRBJ2-7; CDR3aa: ASSPGDRVGEQY
v_gene: TRBV6-5; j_gene: TRBJ1-2; CDR3aa: ASSLEFRTAYGYT
v_gene: TRBV6-1; j_gene: TRBJ2-1; CDR3aa: ASSGRQGQRNEQF
v_gene: TRBV2; j_gene: TRBJ2-7; CDR3aa: ASKGGRDSPTREQY
v_gene: TRBV5-1; j_gene: TRBJ1-2; CDR3aa: ASSLTGESGYT
v_gene: TRBV27; j_gene: TRBJ2-4; CDR3aa: ASSSPTGRNIQY
v_gene: TRBV5-3; j_gene: TRBJ2-1; CDR3aa: ARSLWRQKNEQF
v_gene: TRBV7-3; j_gene: TRBJ2-5; CDR3aa: ASSLTGAQETQY
v_gene: TRBV19; j_gene: TRBJ1-2; CDR3aa: ASSNPGQGAPGYT
v_gene: TRBV7-9; j_gene: TRBJ1-4; CDR3aa: ASSLAPREKLF
v_gene: TRBV30; j_gene: TRBJ2-5; CDR3aa: AWSLKTGREGHREQY
v_gene: TRBV15; j_gene: TRBJ1-1; CDR3aa: ATSSQTGRSEAF
v_gene: TRBV27; j_gene: TRBJ2-7; CDR3aa: ASSLGGNSYEQY
v_gene: TRBV10-2; j_gene: TRBJ2-7; CDR3aa: ASSEPGGSSYEQY
v_gene: TRBV29-1; j_gene: TRBJ2-7; CDR3aa: SAEGWTRDGSYEQY
v_gene: TRBV15; j_gene: TRBJ2-6; CDR3aa: ATSRVPGSGANVLT